A single sample is the source of the 24 T cell receptor beta chains below, sequenced in a study of blood T cell repertoires in COVID-19. The repertoire was sequenced with immunoSEQ multiplex PCR; TCRdb's copy has only in-frame clones and lacks some. This sample has a few hundred thousand clones; roughly 88% occur once, and the top ten carry around 6.5%. Material for sequencing was peripheral blood. The receptors here all came from a woman aged 25 to 39 with COVID-19, enrolled during active disease.

This chain uses TRBV14 with TRBJ2-3; a possible D gene is TRBD1 (5 bases). The length of the CDR3 is 18 residues. Germline values: CDR1 SGHDN, CDR2 FVKESK. V was pared by 4 bases and J by 0 bases, with 20 bases between. CDR3 loop: CASSLATRVGLSTDTQYF. The DNA for the CDR3 is TGTGCCAGCAGCCTCGCAACCCGGGTGGGGCTCAGCACAGATACGCAGTATTTT.

The chain has TRBV6-5 and TRBJ1-5; D unclear. V lost 4 bases and J 0 bases, leaving 7 bases between the germline ends. The CDR3 has 14 amino acids. Germline CDR1 and CDR2: MNHEY and SVGAGI. CDR3 DNA: TGTGCCAGCAGTTCTAGTTATAGCAATCAGCCCCAGCATTTT. It is translated as CASSSSYSNQPQHF.

This chain joins TRBV11-2 and TRBJ2-3; TRBD2 matches at 14 bases. Germline V lookup: CDR1 SGHAT, CDR2 FQNNGV. The CDR3 covers 16 residues. V lost 5 bases to trimming and J lost 3 bases; unmatched junction nucleotides: 4. CDR3 region: CASSTGLAGGTDTQYF. The DNA for the CDR3 is TGTGCCAGCAGCACCGGACTAGCGGGAGGTACAGATACGCAGTATTTT. Complete variable domain (other parts from reference TRBV11-2 and TRBJ2-3): EAGVAQSPRYKIIEKRQSVAFWCNPISGHATLYWYQQILGQGPKLLIQFQNNGVVDDSQLPKDRFSAERLKGVDSTLKIQPAKLEDSAVYLCASSTGLAGGTDTQYFGPGTRLTVL.

The chain recombines TRBV6-6 with TRBJ2-7, with 9 bases lining up with TRBD1. The V and J ends lost 5 bases and 2 bases, in that order; junction bases with no gene match: 7. The CDR3 length is 15 residues. Germline CDR1 and CDR2: MNHNY and SVGAGI (reference sequence). This CDR3 is CASSARQGVAYEQYF. CDR3 in DNA: TGTGCCAGCAGTGCACGACAGGGGGTTGCCTACGAGCAGTACTTC.

V and J are TRBV4-1 and TRBJ2-1; 13 bases align to TRBD2. V was clipped by 4 bases and J by 7 bases; unmatched bases: 4. The V gene's germline CDR1 is MGHRA and CDR2 YSYEKL. This CDR3 spans 15 amino acids. In nucleotides, the CDR3 is TGCGCCAGCAGCCCCGGACTAGCGGGGGCTAATGAGCAGTTCTTC. Residues: CASSPGLAGANEQFF.

This clone was recorded only once. V and J are TRBV19 and TRBJ1-1; 11 positions match TRBD1. Germline V CDR1 and CDR2: LNHDA, SQIVND (reference sequence). Trimming removed 4 bases from V and 8 bases from J; junction bases left unmatched: 0. This CDR3 is 12 amino acids long. CDR3 region: CASSRTGGEAFF. For the CDR3, the DNA is TGTGCCAGTAGTAGGACAGGGGGCGAAGCTTTCTTT. The full variable domain, in which reference TRBV19 and TRBJ1-1 provide the parts outside the CDR3, is DGGITQSPKYLFRKEGQNVTLSCEQNLNHDAMYWYRQDPGQGLRLIYYSQIVNDFQKGDIAEGYSVSREKKESFPLTVTSAQKNPTAFYLCASSRTGGEAFFGQGTRLTVV.

This clone was seen a few times. V usage is TRBV6-5 and J usage is TRBJ1-1; D perhaps matches TRBD1 (5 bases). There are 15 residues in the CDR3. V lost 7 bases and J 5 bases, leaving 20 bases between the germline ends. CDR1 is MNHEY and CDR2 is SVGAGI in the germline V gene. The CDR3 here is CASTTAQEGWTEAFF. The CDR3 DNA is TGTGCCAGCACAACCGCACAGGAGGGATGGACTGAAGCTTTCTTT.

The rearrangement uses TRBV14 and TRBJ2-1, with 9 bases aligning to TRBD1. Germline CDR1 reads SGHDN; CDR2 reads FVKESK. This CDR3 is built from 16 residues. V lost 2 bases and J lost 4; bases outside the gene matches: 6. The CDR3 loop reads CASSQPGTGSYNEQFF. The CDR3, as DNA: TGTGCCAGCAGCCAACCCGGGACAGGGTCTTACAATGAGCAGTTCTTC. Full variable domain (rest looked up from reference TRBV14 and TRBJ2-1): EAGVTQFPSHSVIEKGQTVTLRCDPISGHDNLYWYRRVMGKEIKFLLHFVKESKQDESGMPNNRFLAERTGGTYSTLKVQPAELEDSGVYFCASSQPGTGSYNEQFFGPGTRLTVL.

V is TRBV18 and J is TRBJ2-5; TRBD2 matches at 10 bases. Trimming cost V 3 bases and J 5 bases; bases outside gene matches: 6. The germline V gene has CDR1 KGHSH and CDR2 LQKENI. The CDR3 has 15 amino acids. DNA of the CDR3: TGTGCCAGCTCACCTGCTAGCGGGAGTGGGGAGACCCAGTACTTC. This gives the protein CASSPASGSGETQYF.

The chain carries TRBV7-8 and TRBJ2-1, with D hard to call. The V end was cut by 5 bases, the J end by 10 bases, with 12 bases between. The CDR3 totals 12 residues. CDR1 and CDR2 (germline): SGHVS, FQNEAQ. This CDR3 is CASSPSIGEQFF. Written as DNA, the CDR3 is TGTGCCAGCAGCCCCTCTATCGGGGAGCAGTTCTTC. Full variable domain (remainder filled in from reference TRBV7-8 and TRBJ2-1): GAGVSQSPRYKVAKRGQDVALRCDPISGHVSLFWYQQALGQGPEFLTYFQNEAQLDKSGLPSDRFFAERPEGSVSTLKIQRTQQEDSAVYLCASSPSIGEQFFGPGTRLTVL.

The chain employs TRBV6-5 and TRBJ1-2, with D hard to call. The CDR3 is 15 residues long. Looked up from germline, CDR1 is MNHEY and CDR2 is SVGAGI. V was shortened by 2 bases and J by 0 bases, with 10 bases between the two germline ends. The CDR3 DNA is TGTGCCAGCAGTTACCGTCCCAGATCTAACTATGGCTACACCTTC. This codes for CASSYRPRSNYGYTF.

The chain combines TRBV2 with TRBJ1-2; 8 bases line up with TRBD1. V trimming: 4 bases; J trimming: 8 bases; junction bases outside the gene matches: 3. This CDR3 spans 12 amino acids. CDR1 is SNHLY, CDR2 FYNNEI, per germline. CDR3 residues: CASSGDRWGYTF. The CDR3 DNA follows: TGTGCCAGCAGTGGGGACAGGTGGGGCTACACCTTC.

The chain has TRBV5-6 and TRBJ2-3, with D maybe TRBD1 (6 bases). The germline CDR1 and CDR2 sequences are SGHDT and YYEEEE. The CDR3 covers 12 residues. V dropped 0 bases and J dropped 8 bases, with 7 bases sitting between them. The CDR3, as DNA: TGTGCCAGCAGCTTGGGAGGGGGTACGCAGTATTTT. Translating gives CASSLGGGTQYF.

The CDR3 reads CASSVGPGQRLSGANVLTF. The CDR3 DNA is TGTGCCAGCAGCGTGGGTCCGGGACAGAGGCTCTCTGGGGCCAACGTCCTGACTTTC. The V call is TRBV9, the J call TRBJ2-6; 7 bases fit TRBD1. The V gene end was trimmed by 2 bases and the J gene end by 0 bases; junction bases not matched to a gene: 11. CDR3 length equals 19 residues. Germline V lookup: CDR1 SGDLS, CDR2 YYNGEE.

The chain is built from TRBV5-1 and TRBJ1-1, with D maybe TRBD1 (5 bases). From germline, CDR1 is SGHRS and CDR2 YFSETQ. Trimming cost V 0 bases and J 3 bases, with 6 bases left between them. CDR3 length equals 13 residues. The CDR3 here is CASSLAGDTEAFF. The CDR3, as DNA: TGCGCCAGCAGCTTGGCGGGGGACACTGAAGCTTTCTTT.

The rearrangement joins TRBV5-4 to TRBJ1-4; D is undetermined. The germline V gene encodes CDR1 SGHNT and CDR2 YYREEE (reference sequence). V was shortened by 4 bases and J by 7 bases, with 11 bases between the two germline ends. This CDR3 has 13 residues. The CDR3 spells CASSPGLREKLFF. The CDR3 region has the DNA TGTGCCAGCAGCCCCGGACTTCGTGAAAAACTGTTTTTT. The full variable domain, completed using reference TRBV5-4 and TRBJ1-4, is ETGVTQSPTHLIKTRGQQVTLRCSSQSGHNTVSWYQQALGQGPQFIFQYYREEENGRGNFPPRFSGLQFPNYSSELNVNALELDDSALYLCASSPGLREKLFFGSGTQLSVL.

The chain is built from TRBV5-4 and TRBJ1-1; D is possibly TRBD1 (5 bases). V was pared by 4 bases and J by 3 bases, with 31 bases between. CDR3 length equals 20 residues. The germline V gene has CDR1 SGHNT and CDR2 YYREEE (reference sequence). CDR3 coding DNA: TGTGCCAGCAGCACTATTTGGGGGGTTGGGGAAACCTCCGGCGACACTGAAGCTTTCTTT. Its translation is CASSTIWGVGETSGDTEAFF. The full variable domain, rest sourced from reference TRBV5-4 and TRBJ1-1, is ETGVTQSPTHLIKTRGQQVTLRCSSQSGHNTVSWYQQALGQGPQFIFQYYREEENGRGNFPPRFSGLQFPNYSSELNVNALELDDSALYLCASSTIWGVGETSGDTEAFFGQGTRLTVV.

The chain couples TRBV20-1 to TRBJ2-1; 10 bases map to TRBD2. The V and J ends lost 3 bases and 2 bases, in that order; junction bases with no gene match: 13. Germline assignment: CDR1 DFQATT and CDR2 SNEGSKA (reference sequence). This CDR3 has 18 amino acids. The CDR3 loop reads CSASPLRLAGYTYNEQFF. The CDR3 nucleotides are TGCAGTGCTAGTCCCCTCAGACTAGCGGGCTATACCTACAATGAGCAGTTCTTC.

This clone was detected only once. The gene calls are TRBV7-2 and TRBJ2-3, with TRBD2 identical over 10 bases. The junction had 8 bases not matched to a gene; V was cut back by 5 bases and J by 0 bases. In germline, CDR1 is SGHTA, CDR2 FQGNSA. This CDR3 comprises 17 residues. CDR3 nucleotides: TGTGCCAGCAGCCCGCAAGCTAGCGGGGGAAGCACAGATACGCAGTATTTT. It is translated as CASSPQASGGSTDTQYF.

Concerning this clone itself: Different DNA sequences within this sample yield the same CDR3. The V gene is TRBV7-9, the J gene TRBJ2-3; D perhaps matches TRBD2 (5 bases). The CDR3 is 14 amino acids. Germline V gene sequence: CDR1 SEHNR, CDR2 FQNEAQ (reference sequence). Trimming cost V 3 bases and J 2 bases, with 9 bases left between them. In DNA, the CDR3 is TGTGCCAGCAGCTTGGAGGCGGACACAGATACGCAGTATTTT. It yields the protein CASSLEADTDTQYF.

This clone was counted a single time. The CDR3 DNA reads TGCGCCAGCAGCCAAGGTCCCAGGTACGAGCAGTACTTC. Amino acid sequence: CASSQGPRYEQYF. The rearrangement links TRBV4-3 to TRBJ2-7; D uncertain. The CDR3 consists of 13 residues. Per germline, CDR1 LGHNA and CDR2 YSLEER. Trimming pared 1 base from V and 4 bases from J, leaving 8 bases between.

This clone occurred a few times. This chain joins TRBV7-9 and TRBJ1-1, with D hard to call. The CDR3 runs 14 residues. V was cut by 2 bases and J by 1 base, with 8 bases left in between. The germline V gene has CDR1 SEHNR and CDR2 FQNEAQ (reference sequence). In nucleotides, the CDR3 is TGTGCCAGCAGCTTATTCTCAGAGAACACTGAAGCTTTCTTT. Translating gives CASSLFSENTEAFF.

This clone was detected only once. This chain joins TRBV21-1 and TRBJ2-7; TRBD2, the D gene given by the table, was not confirmed from the DNA. TRBV21-1 is reported as a pseudogene. The length of the CDR3 is 11 residues. Here the CDR3 DNA reads TGTGCCAGCAGCGTTGGGCCGGGGGAAGACGTC. It is translated as CASSVGPGEDV.

Here the CDR3 reads CASSFSVGGYEQYF. CDR3 nucleotide sequence: TGTGCCAGCAGCTTCTCGGTGGGGGGTTACGAGCAGTACTTC. The genes are TRBV7-2 and TRBJ2-7, with D perhaps matching TRBD2 (6 bases). This CDR3 is built from 14 residues. Germline V gene lookup returns CDR1 SGHTA and CDR2 FQGNSA. V was trimmed by 3 bases and J by 4 bases, leaving 13 bases between them. Full variable domain (rest looked up from reference TRBV7-2 and TRBJ2-7): GAGVSQSPSNKVTEKGKDVELRCDPISGHTALYWYRQSLGQGLEFLIYFQGNSAPDKSGLPSDRFSAERTGGSVSTLTIQRTQQEDSAVYLCASSFSVGGYEQYFGPGTRLTVT.